A selection of T cell receptor beta chains follows, all from one sample in a study of Graves' ophthalmopathy and Graves' hyperthyroidism. Via MiXCR, TCRdb re-called the multiplex PCR reads, giving one row per CDR3 protein. This table has about 400,000 distinct CDR3 sequences, approximately 16% appearing once. The source material was peripheral blood. Receptor source: a woman between 18 and 30 years old with Graves' ophthalmopathy. Both conserved end residues are part of each CDR3. The D gene is left open where the match is weak. Where a row states a size, it is once, few, many or the class of an expanded clone; other rows omit it.

j_call | d_call | clone_size | v_call | cdr3_aa | cdr3_nt
TRBJ1-5 | TRBD1 | - | TRBV28 | CASRQQGPSNQPQHF | TGTGCCAGCAGGCAACAGGGGCCTAGCAATCAGCCCCAGCATTTT
TRBJ2-7 | - | many | TRBV24-1 | CATQDSGRGSYEQYF | TGTGCCACACAAGATTCTGGACGGGGCTCCTACGAGCAGTACTTC
TRBJ1-2 | - | - | TRBV6-1 | CASSPPLGDGYTF | TGTGCCAGCAGTCCACCCCTGGGGGACGGCTACACCTTC
TRBJ2-7 | - | many | TRBV6-5 | CASSTLNYEQYF | TGTGCCAGCAGTACCCTCAACTACGAGCAGTACTTC
TRBJ2-7 | - | many | TRBV11-2 | CASSLASDGYEQYF | TGTGCCAGCAGCTTAGCTTCGGACGGTTACGAGCAGTACTTC
TRBJ2-5 | - | many | TRBV6-1 | CASSKAPGSIEETQYF | TGTGCCAGCAGCAAAGCCCCCGGGTCCATTGAAGAGACCCAGTACTTC
TRBJ2-7 | - | many | TRBV20-1 | CSASRGPNSYEQYF | TGCAGTGCAAGCCGCGGGCCGAACTCCTACGAGCAGTACTTC
TRBJ1-3 | - | many | TRBV12-3/TRBV12-4 | CASSTGRTVGNTIYF | TGTGCCAGCAGTACAGGGCGCACTGTTGGAAACACCATATATTTT
TRBJ2-7 | TRBD1 | - | TRBV4-1 | CASSQEETGIGYEQYF | TGCGCCAGCAGCCAAGAGGAGACAGGGATTGGCTACGAGCAGTACTTC
TRBJ1-6 | - | many | TRBV6-1 | CASRLRTENSPLHF | TGTGCCAGCAGGCTTAGGACAGAAAATTCACCCCTCCACTTT
TRBJ1-1 | - | many | TRBV30 | CAWSAVTNTEAFF | TGTGCCTGGAGTGCGGTGACGAACACTGAAGCTTTCTTT
TRBJ2-3 | - | - | TRBV28 | CASRGHTREEDTQYF | TGTGCCAGCAGAGGTCATACCAGAGAGGAAGATACGCAGTATTTT